The 19 T cell receptor beta chains reported below all come from one sample, sequenced in a study of T cell repertoires in cytomegalovirus infection. These receptors' targets are unknown. TCRdb used MiXCR to reprocess the reads, holding one entry per CDR3 protein. Of a few hundred thousand distinct CDR3 sequences in the sample, roughly 46% are singletons; the top ten hold 43%. The sample in question was cultured PBMCs, obtained from culture after CMV antigen stimulation. Source of these receptors: a human donor in good health (CMV status not recorded). Some clones in this sample may be carry-over from other donors' samples.

This rearrangement joins TRBV5-6 to TRBJ2-2, with 12 bases matching TRBD2. Germline CDR1 and CDR2: SGHDT and YYEEEE. The CDR3 is 14 amino acids. Trimming at V came to 6 bases and at J to 4 bases, leaving 1 base not matched to a gene. The CDR3: CASTGLAGTGELFF. The CDR3 DNA is TGTGCCAGCACGGGACTAGCGGGCACCGGGGAGCTGTTTTTT.

This clonotype showed up just a few times. CDR3 protein: CSARELLLSRREQFF. CDR3 bases: TGCAGTGCTAGAGAACTATTACTGAGCAGGCGTGAGCAGTTCTTC. The chain links TRBV20-1 to TRBJ2-1, with D hard to call. The germline CDR1 and CDR2 sequences are DFQATT and SNEGSKA (reference sequence). The V end lost 0 bases, the J end lost 9 bases, and 18 bases lay between the germline ends. The CDR3 length is 15 residues.

V usage is TRBV7-2 and J usage is TRBJ2-5; D perhaps matches TRBD2 (5 bases). The germline V and J ends were trimmed by 6 bases and 3 bases, with 11 bases remaining between them. Per the germline V gene, CDR1 is SGHTA and CDR2 is FQGNSA. CDR3 length: 13 amino acids. CDR3 DNA sequence: TGTGCCAGCAGTACCACTAGGGAAGAGACCCAGTACTTC. Protein sequence: CASSTTREETQYF.

The chain combines TRBV2 with TRBJ2-7; a possible D gene is TRBD1 (6 bases). The CDR3 loop spans 13 amino acids. V shed 4 bases and J shed 5 bases, with 12 bases lying between them. Germline V gene data show CDR1 as SNHLY and CDR2 as FYNNEI. The CDR3 reads CASSGNPGDEQYF. The CDR3 DNA sequence: TGTGCCAGCAGTGGAAACCCAGGGGACGAGCAGTACTTC.

CDR3 nucleotides: TGTGCCAGCGGGCGGACAGGGGCTAATGAAAAACTGTTTTTT. Its translation: CASGRTGANEKLFF. The chain is built from TRBV6-1 and TRBJ1-4, with TRBD1 matching over 9 bases. From germline, CDR1 is MNHNS and CDR2 SASEGT. The CDR3 is 14 residues long. The V gene end was trimmed by 8 bases and the J gene end by 3 bases; junction bases not matched to a gene: 4.

This clonotype was detected many times. V is TRBV10-3 and J is TRBJ2-3; D is ambiguous. Germline V gives CDR1 ENHRY, CDR2 SYGVKD. The CDR3 has 15 residues. Trimming removed 0 bases from V and 2 bases from J, with 9 bases in between. The CDR3 loop is CAISESNGPTDTQYF. CDR3 nucleotides: TGTGCCATCAGTGAGTCGAACGGACCCACAGATACGCAGTATTTT.

The chain carries TRBV2 and TRBJ2-5; 13 bases fit TRBD2. Germline V gene lookup returns CDR1 SNHLY and CDR2 FYNNEI. Losses at the gene ends were 10 bases for V and 1 base for J; bases not matched to a gene: 12. The CDR3 is 17 residues long. The CDR3 sequence: CANNRGLAGPAQETQYF. For the CDR3, the DNA is TGTGCCAACAATAGGGGACTAGCGGGACCAGCCCAAGAGACCCAGTACTTC.

The chain employs TRBV19 and TRBJ1-1, with D unresolved. The CDR3 sequence is 14 residues long. CDR1 and CDR2 from the germline V gene are LNHDA and SQIVND (reference sequence). Deletions cut 3 bases from V and 1 base from J, with 9 bases between. In DNA form, the CDR3 reads TGTGCCAGTAGTATCGGGGATCGGAACACTGAAGCTTTCTTT. It codes for CASSIGDRNTEAFF.

The J gene is TRBJ1-2, the V gene TRBV7-6, with D perhaps TRBD1 (6 bases). V lost 5 bases to trimming and J lost 3 bases, with 16 bases between them. Germline V lookup: CDR1 SGHVS, CDR2 FNYEAQ. The CDR3 sequence is 15 residues long. Written as DNA, the CDR3 is TGTGCCAGCAGCACACCGGGACAAGGGGACTATGGCTACACCTTC. Protein product: CASSTPGQGDYGYTF.

This rearrangement joins TRBV12-5 to TRBJ2-7, with TRBD1 as a possible D gene (6 bases). V was clipped by 5 bases and J by 5 bases, with 22 bases between them. This CDR3 region has 16 residues. CDR1 is LGHNT, CDR2 FRNRAP, per germline. CDR3 in amino acids: CASGPVDRSVRDEQYF. The DNA of the CDR3 is TGTGCTAGTGGTCCCGTGGACAGATCCGTTCGGGACGAGCAGTACTTC.

The chain joins TRBV20-1 to TRBJ2-5; 8 bases match TRBD2. The CDR3 consists of 14 residues. With V trimmed by 2 bases and J by 4 bases, 6 bases remained unmatched. Germline values: CDR1 DFQATT, CDR2 SNEGSKA (reference sequence). CDR3 sequence reads: CSARSSGRVETQYF. The CDR3 bases are TGCAGTGCTAGATCGAGCGGGAGAGTAGAGACCCAGTACTTC.

The chain couples TRBV5-4 to TRBJ2-3; weak D call: TRBD1 (6 bases). CDR1 is SGHNT and CDR2 is YYREEE in the germline V gene (reference sequence). V gave up 4 bases and J gave up 0 bases, with 15 bases separating them. This CDR3 contains 16 residues. The CDR3 sequence: CASSTAGARSTDTQYF. The CDR3 nucleotides are TGTGCCAGCAGCACCGCAGGGGCCAGGAGCACAGATACGCAGTATTTT.

The chain employs TRBV7-4 and TRBJ2-1; no reliable D call. The V gene's germline CDR1 is SGHVT and CDR2 SQSDAQ. Trimming shortened V by 8 bases and J by 10 bases, and 9 bases separated the two germline ends. This CDR3 spans 10 amino acids. In nucleotides, the CDR3 is TGTGCCAGCCATAGCACCGAGCAGTTCTTC. This sequence encodes CASHSTEQFF.

V and J are TRBV4-1 and TRBJ1-5; 7 positions agree with TRBD1. Germline trimming cut 1 base from V and 9 bases from J; bases unmatched to any gene: 9. The CDR3 has 15 residues. Germline CDR1 and CDR2: MGHRA and YSYEKL. The CDR3 sequence is CASSQGDSGSWPQHF. CDR3 nucleotides: TGCGCCAGCAGCCAAGGGGACAGTGGAAGTTGGCCCCAGCATTTT.

Only a few counts were recorded for this clonotype. The J gene is TRBJ2-2, the V gene TRBV11-3; D uncertain. This CDR3 region has 16 residues. Germline assignment: CDR1 SGHNT and CDR2 YENEEA. V gave up 0 bases and J gave up 3 bases, with 11 bases separating them. The CDR3 here is CASSLETSLYTGELFF. The CDR3 DNA is TGTGCCAGCAGCTTAGAAACCTCTCTGTACACCGGGGAGCTGTTTTTT. The full variable domain, with the rest looked up from reference TRBV11-3 and TRBJ2-2, is EAGVVQSPRYKIIEKKQPVAFWCNPISGHNTLYWYLQNLGQGPELLIRYENEEAVDDSQLPKDRFSAERLKGVDSTLKIQPAELGDSAVYLCASSLETSLYTGELFFGEGSRLTVL.

This clonotype was observed once. J is TRBJ2-7 and V is TRBV10-3, with D perhaps TRBD2 (7 bases). The CDR3 runs 16 residues. Trimming shortened V by 10 bases and J by 0 bases, and 22 bases separated the two germline ends. The germline gives CDR1 ENHRY, CDR2 SYGVKD. The CDR3 DNA reads as TGTGCCAGCAGGGAGGCGGGGGCACCAAGCTCCTACGAGCAGTACTTC. It yields the protein CASREAGAPSSYEQYF.

This clonotype was detected a few times. This rearrangement joins TRBV4-2 to TRBJ2-1; D tentatively fits TRBD1 or TRBD2 (5 bases each). Trimming stripped 1 base from V and 6 bases from J, with 16 bases between. The CDR3 is 16 amino acids. In germline, CDR1 is LGHNA, CDR2 YNFKEQ. The CDR3 reads CASSQATGTTGNEQFF. The DNA of the CDR3 is TGTGCCAGCAGCCAAGCTACCGGGACGACCGGCAATGAGCAGTTCTTC.

This clonotype occurred many times. The chain links TRBV7-2 to TRBJ2-1, with D hard to call. Per the germline V gene, CDR1 is SGHTA and CDR2 is FQGNSA. V shed 3 bases and J shed 0 bases, with 6 bases lying between them. The CDR3 totals 14 residues. DNA for the CDR3: TGTGCCAGCAGCTTCAGGAGCTCCTACAATGAGCAGTTCTTC. Encoded protein: CASSFRSSYNEQFF.

The DNA of the CDR3 is TGTGCCAGCAGTACCCCGTTGGGAACTGAAGCTTTCTTT. Translating gives CASSTPLGTEAFF. This chain joins TRBV12-3 or TRBV12-4 and TRBJ1-1; D gene unclear. Trimming cost V 5 bases and J 5 bases, with 12 bases left between them. CDR3 length equals 13 residues.